Following are 15 T cell receptor beta chains from one sample sequenced in a study of OX40 agonist ivuxolimab in advanced cancers. Clones were sequenced by immunoSEQ multiplex PCR, and TCRdb holds only the in-frame ones, with some missing. The repertoire holds tens of thousands of clones, with roughly nine tenths as singletons. Sequenced material: CD4+ or CD8+ T cells sorted from blood, taken in a trial of the OX40 agonist ivuxolimab. All receptors derive from an adult with an advanced solid tumor such as melanoma, head and neck, liver or kidney cancer.

This clone was seen a handful of times. The V call is TRBV28, the J call TRBJ1-5; no definite D call. This CDR3 has 16 amino acids. The germline gives CDR1 MDHEN, CDR2 SYDVKM. V was pared by 2 bases and J by 7 bases, with 18 bases between. The CDR3 coding sequence is TGTGCCAGCAGTTTAGCTCAAGAGACGGTGGGGCAGCCCCAGCATTTT. It translates to CASSLAQETVGQPQHF. Based on the CDR3 plus reference TRBV28 and TRBJ1-5, the full variable domain is DVKVTQSSRYLVKRTGEKVFLECVQDMDHENMFWYRQDPGLGLRLIYFSYDVKMKEKGDIPEGYSVSREKKERFSLILESASTNQTSMYLCASSLAQETVGQPQHFGDGTRLSIL.

This clone has just one count. The chain carries TRBV6-5 and TRBJ1-2, with TRBD1 as a possible D gene (5 bases). The CDR3 is 14 amino acids. CDR1 is MNHEY and CDR2 is SVGAGI in the germline V gene. The ends were cut back, 5 bases at V and 3 bases at J, with 13 bases in the middle. CDR3 in amino acids: CASSPWGTDYGYTF. The CDR3 coding sequence is TGTGCCAGCAGTCCTTGGGGGACCGACTATGGCTACACCTTC.

The chain uses TRBV7-9 and TRBJ2-3; TRBD1 matches 12 bases. This CDR3 contains 15 residues. Looked up from germline, CDR1 is SEHNR and CDR2 is FQNEAQ (reference sequence). V gave up 4 bases and J gave up 6 bases; unmatched junction bases: 5. The DNA for the CDR3 is TGTGCCAGCAGCTACGGGACAGGGGGCAGGGATACGCAGTATTTT. As protein: CASSYGTGGRDTQYF.

This chain uses TRBV18 with TRBJ1-2; the match to TRBD1 covers 10 bases. The V gene end was trimmed by 5 bases and the J gene end by 4 bases; junction bases not matched to a gene: 10. CDR3 size: 16 residues. The germline V gene has CDR1 KGHSH and CDR2 LQKENI. The CDR3 DNA is TGTGCCAGCTCAGTTCTTCCGGGACAGGGGACCTATGGCTACACCTTC. Its translation: CASSVLPGQGTYGYTF. Full variable domain (remainder filled in from reference TRBV18 and TRBJ1-2): NAGVMQNPRHLVRRRGQEARLRCSPMKGHSHVYWYRQLPEEGLKFMVYLQKENIIDESGMPKERFSAEFPKEGPSILRIQQVVRGDSAAYFCASSVLPGQGTYGYTFGSGTRLTVV.

The V and J genes are TRBV6-1 and TRBJ2-7, with TRBD1 matching over 7 bases. From germline, CDR1 is MNHNS and CDR2 SASEGT. The J segment lost 1 base and the V segment lost 3 bases, leaving 15 bases of the junction unmatched. This CDR3 region has 18 residues. CDR3 residues: CASSDTTGFSFKSYEQYF. The DNA of the CDR3 is TGTGCCAGCAGTGATACGACAGGGTTTTCATTTAAGTCCTACGAGCAGTACTTC.

V is TRBV30 and J is TRBJ1-1; D is uncertain. CDR3 length: 12 residues. Trimming shortened V by 4 bases and J by 1 base, and 7 bases separated the two germline ends. Germline values: CDR1 GTSNPN, CDR2 SVGIG (reference sequence). CDR3 coding DNA: TGTGCCTGGAATAAGGAGAACACTGAAGCTTTCTTT. It encodes CAWNKENTEAFF.

The gene calls are TRBV20-1 and TRBJ2-5, with no clear D. The CDR3 runs to 10 residues. V lost 5 bases and J lost 1, with 2 bases in between. CDR1 and CDR2 (germline): DFQATT, SNEGSKA (reference sequence). The CDR3 region is CSAAQETQYF. The CDR3 DNA reads as TGCAGTGCTGCCCAAGAGACCCAGTACTTC.

The J gene is TRBJ1-2, the V gene TRBV7-9; maybe TRBD1 (5 bases). Trimming removed 4 bases from V and 6 bases from J, with 12 bases in between. The CDR3 runs to 13 residues. From germline, CDR1 is SEHNR and CDR2 FQNEAQ (reference sequence). CDR3 region: CASSSSGGDGYTF. The CDR3 region has the DNA TGTGCCAGCAGCTCCTCCGGAGGGGATGGCTACACCTTC. The full variable domain, rest sourced from reference TRBV7-9 and TRBJ1-2, is DTGVSQNPRHKITKRGQNVTFRCDPISEHNRLYWYRQTLGQGPEFLTYFQNEAQLEKSRLLSDRFSAERPKGSFSTLEIQRTEQGDSAMYLCASSSSGGDGYTFGSGTRLTVV.

V and J are TRBV7-2 and TRBJ2-5, with D possibly being TRBD1 (5 bases). This CDR3 is built from 15 residues. V was pared by 0 bases and J by 4 bases, with 12 bases between. Germline V gives CDR1 SGHTA, CDR2 FQGNSA. This chain's CDR3 is CASSLASQGTETQYF. CDR3 coding DNA: TGTGCCAGCAGCTTAGCGAGCCAGGGTACAGAGACCCAGTACTTC. The complete variable domain, with remaining parts taken from reference TRBV7-2 and TRBJ2-5, reads GAGVSQSPSNKVTEKGKDVELRCDPISGHTALYWYRQSLGQGLEFLIYFQGNSAPDKSGLPSDRFSAERTGGSVSTLTIQRTQQEDSAVYLCASSLASQGTETQYFGPGTRLLVL.

The CDR3 reads CASHQRGDSNEQFF. The CDR3 region has the DNA TGCGCCAGCCACCAACGGGGGGACTCGAATGAGCAGTTCTTC. The chain links TRBV5-1 to TRBJ2-1; the match to TRBD2 covers 7 bases. V dropped 7 bases and J dropped 7; count of bases not matched to a gene: 11. The CDR3 is 14 residues long. The germline V gene encodes CDR1 SGHRS and CDR2 YFSETQ.

This clone was found once. V is TRBV14 and J is TRBJ1-5, with 8 positions matching TRBD1. Losses at the gene ends were 4 bases for V and 4 bases for J; bases not matched to a gene: 18. The length of the CDR3 is 19 residues. CDR1 SGHDN and CDR2 FVKESK come from the germline V gene. The chain's CDR3 is CASSRKGTQDRALNQPQHF. The CDR3 bases are TGTGCCAGCAGCCGGAAAGGGACCCAGGACAGGGCCTTAAATCAGCCCCAGCATTTT. Combining the CDR3 with reference TRBV14 and TRBJ1-5 gives the whole variable domain EAGVTQFPSHSVIEKGQTVTLRCDPISGHDNLYWYRRVMGKEIKFLLHFVKESKQDESGMPNNRFLAERTGGTYSTLKVQPAELEDSGVYFCASSRKGTQDRALNQPQHFGDGTRLSIL.

V and J are TRBV2 and TRBJ2-2; TRBD1 might be the D (5 bases). Germline V gives CDR1 SNHLY, CDR2 FYNNEI. This CDR3 comprises 14 residues. Trimming left V 5 bases short and J 1 base short, with 8 bases between. CDR3 protein: CASSIRGNTGELFF. The DNA for the CDR3 is TGTGCCAGCAGTATAAGGGGGAACACCGGGGAGCTGTTTTTT.

The chain couples TRBV11-2 to TRBJ1-2; 7 bases are shared with TRBD1. The V gene end was trimmed by 4 bases and the J gene end by 7 bases; junction bases not matched to a gene: 6. Germline CDR1 is SGHAT and CDR2 is FQNNGV. This CDR3 contains 13 residues. The CDR3 protein is CASSSINRGGYTF. In DNA form, the CDR3 reads TGTGCCAGCAGCTCTATAAACAGGGGTGGCTACACCTTC.

As concerns this clone: At one end, the junction sequence differs from germline, possibly due to a read error. The chain recombines TRBV28 with TRBJ2-5, with 7 positions matching TRBD1. In germline, CDR1 is MDHEN, CDR2 SYDVKM. The CDR3 sequence is 15 residues long. This CDR3 reads CASSLDRIAIEPQYF. The DNA for the CDR3 is TGTGCCAGCAGTTTGGACAGGATAGCGATAGAGCCCCAGTACTTC.

The V and J genes are TRBV19 and TRBJ1-5; D remains unclear. The CDR3 has 13 amino acids. Trimming cost V 3 bases and J 1 base, with 4 bases left between them. The germline V gene has CDR1 LNHDA and CDR2 SQIVND (reference sequence). In DNA form, the CDR3 reads TGTGCCAGTAGTATGGCCAGCAATCAGCCCCAGCATTTT. This gives the protein CASSMASNQPQHF.